These T cell receptor beta chains were read from a single sample in a study of cytomegalovirus exposure and HLA in healthy donors. Only in-frame clones appear in the TCRdb table, and some are missing; sequencing was by immunoSEQ multiplex PCR. Among over 150,000 clones, 77% were seen once, and the ten largest hold approximately 1.3%. Sequenced sample: PBMCs. These receptors all stem from a woman in her twenties or thirties in good health and CMV-seropositive. The CDR3 runs from the conserved cysteine through the conserved F or W. The order of the fields is clone size, V gene, J gene, D gene, CDR3 protein, CDR3 DNA. D genes are given only for firm matches. The size field is filled for only some rows; it gives once, few, many or a size class.

clone size: NA; V gene: TRBV27; J gene: TRBJ2-1; D gene: NA; CDR3 protein: CASKRVLASSGNEQFF; CDR3 DNA: TGTGCCAGCAAACGGGTTCTAGCCTCGTCGGGCAATGAGCAGTTCTTC
clone size: NA; V gene: TRBV7-9; J gene: TRBJ2-2; D gene: NA; CDR3 protein: CASSLDGYGHGELFF; CDR3 DNA: TGTGCCAGCAGCCTAGACGGGTACGGTCACGGGGAGCTGTTTTTT
clone size: NA; V gene: TRBV27; J gene: TRBJ1-2; D gene: NA; CDR3 protein: CASSLIPGGGYTF; CDR3 DNA: TGTGCCAGCAGTTTAATCCCCGGGGGTGGCTACACCTTC
clone size: NA; V gene: TRBV14; J gene: TRBJ2-7; D gene: NA; CDR3 protein: CASSPGLNYEQYF; CDR3 DNA: TGTGCCAGCAGCCCGGGACTCAACTACGAGCAGTACTTC
clone size: once; V gene: TRBV7-2; J gene: TRBJ2-7; D gene: TRBD2; CDR3 protein: CASSFREAGLYF; CDR3 DNA: TGTGCCAGCAGCTTCCGAGAAGCGGGGCTGTACTTC
clone size: few; V gene: TRBV27; J gene: TRBJ1-1; D gene: NA; CDR3 protein: CASSSLFREGDTEAFF; CDR3 DNA: TGTGCCAGCAGTTCGCTCTTCAGGGAGGGGGACACTGAAGCTTTCTTT
clone size: NA; V gene: TRBV11-3; J gene: TRBJ1-1; D gene: TRBD1; CDR3 protein: CASSLGHRDRGGTEAFF; CDR3 DNA: TGTGCCAGCAGCTTAGGACACCGGGACAGGGGTGGCACTGAAGCTTTCTTT
clone size: NA; V gene: TRBV13; J gene: TRBJ2-7; D gene: NA; CDR3 protein: CASSFNRVGEQYF; CDR3 DNA: TGTGCCAGCAGCTTTAACAGGGTGGGGGAGCAGTACTTC
clone size: NA; V gene: TRBV19; J gene: TRBJ1-3; D gene: TRBD1; CDR3 protein: CASAHRGVDTIYF; CDR3 DNA: TGTGCCAGTGCCCACAGGGGCGTCGACACCATATATTTT
clone size: once; V gene: TRBV7-6; J gene: TRBJ1-1; D gene: NA; CDR3 protein: CASSLGGGGTEAFF; CDR3 DNA: TGTGCCAGCAGCTTAGGAGGCGGGGGCACTGAAGCTTTCTTT
clone size: NA; V gene: TRBV4-2; J gene: TRBJ1-5; D gene: TRBD1; CDR3 protein: CASSQAGDRDQPQHF; CDR3 DNA: TGTGCCAGCAGCCAAGCGGGTGACAGGGACCAGCCCCAGCATTTT
clone size: few; V gene: TRBV6-5; J gene: TRBJ1-1; D gene: TRBD1; CDR3 protein: CASSQGAEAFF; CDR3 DNA: TGTGCCAGTTCCCAGGGGGCTGAAGCTTTCTTT
clone size: few; V gene: TRBV11-3; J gene: TRBJ2-1; D gene: TRBD1; CDR3 protein: CASSLAVRGQGEQFF; CDR3 DNA: TGTGCCAGCAGCTTAGCGGTCAGGGGGCAGGGTGAGCAGTTCTTC
clone size: NA; V gene: TRBV7-9; J gene: TRBJ2-2; D gene: NA; CDR3 protein: CASSSFTPATGELFF; CDR3 DNA: TGTGCCAGCAGCTCATTCACGCCCGCGACCGGGGAGCTGTTTTTT
clone size: NA; V gene: TRBV7-2; J gene: TRBJ2-7; D gene: TRBD1; CDR3 protein: CASSSPGGDFYEQYF; CDR3 DNA: TGTGCCAGCAGCTCTCCAGGGGGCGATTTCTACGAGCAGTACTTC
clone size: NA; V gene: TRBV6-6; J gene: TRBJ1-1; D gene: NA; CDR3 protein: CASSYASRNTEAFF; CDR3 DNA: TGTGCCAGCAGCTACGCATCCAGGAACACTGAAGCTTTCTTT
clone size: NA; V gene: TRBV19; J gene: TRBJ2-7; D gene: TRBD1; CDR3 protein: CASSSYPGQVSYEQYF; CDR3 DNA: TGTGCCAGTAGTTCGTACCCGGGACAGGTTTCCTACGAGCAGTACTTC
clone size: few; V gene: TRBV6-6; J gene: TRBJ1-1; D gene: TRBD1; CDR3 protein: CASSSGDRHTEAFF; CDR3 DNA: TGTGCCAGCAGTTCCGGGGACAGACACACTGAAGCTTTCTTT
clone size: NA; V gene: TRBV5-1; J gene: TRBJ2-5; D gene: NA; CDR3 protein: CASSVSGTSETQYF; CDR3 DNA: TGCGCCAGCAGCGTATCCGGGACAAGTGAGACCCAGTACTTC
clone size: NA; V gene: TRBV28; J gene: TRBJ1-4; D gene: TRBD1; CDR3 protein: CASSFILGDRDFEKLFF; CDR3 DNA: TGTGCCAGCAGTTTTATTTTGGGGGACAGGGACTTTGAAAAACTGTTTTTT
clone size: NA; V gene: TRBV7-2; J gene: TRBJ2-7; D gene: TRBD2; CDR3 protein: CASSLGGLAGNEQYF; CDR3 DNA: TGTGCCAGCAGCTTAGGGGGACTAGCGGGAAACGAGCAGTACTTC
clone size: NA; V gene: TRBV29-1; J gene: TRBJ2-3; D gene: TRBD2; CDR3 protein: CSVEVAGVEDTLYF; CDR3 DNA: TGCAGCGTTGAAGTCGCGGGAGTTGAAGATACGCTGTATTTT
clone size: NA; V gene: TRBV2; J gene: TRBJ1-1; D gene: TRBD1; CDR3 protein: CASSDLTGRNTEAFF; CDR3 DNA: TGTGCCAGCAGCGACTTGACAGGGAGGAACACTGAAGCTTTCTTT
clone size: NA; V gene: TRBV27; J gene: TRBJ1-1; D gene: NA; CDR3 protein: CASSFQLNTEAFF; CDR3 DNA: TGTGCCAGCAGTTTTCAGTTGAACACTGAAGCTTTCTTT
clone size: NA; V gene: TRBV5-1; J gene: TRBJ2-2; D gene: TRBD1; CDR3 protein: CASSGQGETGELFF; CDR3 DNA: TGCGCCAGCAGCGGACAGGGCGAGACCGGGGAGCTGTTTTTT
clone size: few; V gene: TRBV28; J gene: TRBJ1-2; D gene: TRBD1; CDR3 protein: CASSPQGDYGYTF; CDR3 DNA: TGTGCCAGCAGTCCACAGGGGGACTATGGCTACACCTTC
clone size: NA; V gene: TRBV19; J gene: TRBJ1-1; D gene: TRBD1; CDR3 protein: CASLTGSGNTEAFF; CDR3 DNA: TGTGCCAGCCTGACAGGGAGTGGTAACACTGAAGCTTTCTTT
clone size: NA; V gene: TRBV25-1; J gene: TRBJ1-1; D gene: NA; CDR3 protein: CASSDWGGFGGTEAFF; CDR3 DNA: TGTGCCAGCAGTGATTGGGGGGGGTTCGGGGGCACTGAAGCTTTCTTT
clone size: NA; V gene: TRBV10-1; J gene: TRBJ1-1; D gene: TRBD1; CDR3 protein: CASRGDRETEAFF; CDR3 DNA: TGCGCCAGCAGGGGGGACAGGGAAACTGAAGCTTTCTTT
clone size: NA; V gene: TRBV30; J gene: TRBJ1-3; D gene: TRBD1; CDR3 protein: CAWSGTDPGNTIYF; CDR3 DNA: TGTGCCTGGAGCGGGACAGACCCTGGAAACACCATATATTTT
clone size: NA; V gene: TRBV5-6; J gene: TRBJ1-1; D gene: TRBD1; CDR3 protein: CASSSYRTGEKFTEAFF; CDR3 DNA: TGTGCCAGCAGCTCCTACCGGACAGGGGAAAAATTCACTGAAGCTTTCTTT
clone size: NA; V gene: TRBV10-3; J gene: TRBJ2-3; D gene: NA; CDR3 protein: CAINLGLADTQYF; CDR3 DNA: TGTGCCATCAACCTCGGACTCGCAGATACGCAGTATTTT
clone size: few; V gene: TRBV28; J gene: TRBJ1-2; D gene: TRBD1; CDR3 protein: CASSSSRDRGRVVYGYTF; CDR3 DNA: TGTGCCAGCAGTTCGTCCCGGGACAGGGGGCGGGTCGTTTATGGCTACACCTTC
clone size: NA; V gene: TRBV28; J gene: TRBJ1-2; D gene: NA; CDR3 protein: CASSSGEGRRYGYTF; CDR3 DNA: TGTGCCAGCAGTTCTGGGGAGGGACGACGCTATGGCTACACCTTC
clone size: NA; V gene: TRBV5-4; J gene: TRBJ2-5; D gene: NA; CDR3 protein: CASSLAGETQYF; CDR3 DNA: TGTGCCAGCAGCTTGGCCGGAGAGACCCAGTACTTC
clone size: once; V gene: TRBV11-2; J gene: TRBJ2-3; D gene: TRBD1; CDR3 protein: CASSSDRVGDTQYF; CDR3 DNA: TGTGCCAGCAGTTCAGACAGGGTCGGAGATACGCAGTATTTT
clone size: NA; V gene: TRBV4-3; J gene: TRBJ2-7; D gene: TRBD2; CDR3 protein: CASSPRRGEGDSYEQYF; CDR3 DNA: TGCGCCAGCAGCCCCAGACGGGGGGAGGGAGATTCCTACGAGCAGTACTTC
clone size: NA; V gene: TRBV4-1; J gene: TRBJ1-2; D gene: TRBD1; CDR3 protein: CASSQSGGTGAIYGYTF; CDR3 DNA: TGCGCCAGCAGCCAGTCCGGCGGGACAGGGGCCATCTATGGCTACACCTTC
clone size: NA; V gene: TRBV28; J gene: TRBJ2-2; D gene: TRBD2; CDR3 protein: CASITLGGAGELFF; CDR3 DNA: TGTGCCAGCATCACCCTCGGGGGGGCCGGGGAGCTGTTTTTT
clone size: NA; V gene: TRBV28; J gene: TRBJ1-2; D gene: NA; CDR3 protein: CASSLRQDDGYTF; CDR3 DNA: TGTGCCAGCAGCCTTCGACAGGACGATGGCTACACCTTC
clone size: few; V gene: TRBV2; J gene: TRBJ2-7; D gene: NA; CDR3 protein: CASDRAGYEQYF; CDR3 DNA: TGTGCCAGCGACAGGGCGGGGTACGAGCAGTACTTC
clone size: NA; V gene: TRBV9; J gene: TRBJ2-2; D gene: TRBD2; CDR3 protein: CASSGLAGNTGELFF; CDR3 DNA: TGTGCCAGCAGCGGACTAGCGGGAAACACCGGGGAGCTGTTTTTT
clone size: NA; V gene: TRBV6-1; J gene: TRBJ2-7; D gene: NA; CDR3 protein: CASSEDWAGTYEQYF; CDR3 DNA: TGTGCCAGCAGTGAAGACTGGGCCGGGACCTACGAGCAGTACTTC
clone size: NA; V gene: TRBV2; J gene: TRBJ2-3; D gene: NA; CDR3 protein: CASLNSGDLTDTQYF; CDR3 DNA: TGTGCCAGTCTAAATAGCGGTGACCTCACAGATACGCAGTATTTT
clone size: few; V gene: TRBV28; J gene: TRBJ2-5; D gene: NA; CDR3 protein: CASSLGQGLEETQYF; CDR3 DNA: TGTGCCAGCAGTTTGGGGCAGGGCCTCGAAGAGACCCAGTACTTC
clone size: NA; V gene: TRBV9; J gene: TRBJ2-3; D gene: NA; CDR3 protein: CASSVVGTSTDTQYF; CDR3 DNA: TGTGCCAGCAGCGTAGTGGGGACTAGCACAGATACGCAGTATTTT
clone size: NA; V gene: TRBV5-6; J gene: TRBJ1-4; D gene: NA; CDR3 protein: CASSVQGNEKLFF; CDR3 DNA: TGTGCCAGCAGCGTACAGGGTAATGAAAAACTGTTTTTT
clone size: NA; V gene: TRBV9; J gene: TRBJ2-3; D gene: TRBD2; CDR3 protein: CASSLSSGITDTQYF; CDR3 DNA: TGTGCCAGCAGCCTTTCTAGCGGGATCACAGATACGCAGTATTTT
clone size: few; V gene: TRBV7-8; J gene: TRBJ2-2; D gene: TRBD1; CDR3 protein: CASSFQTGDNTGELFF; CDR3 DNA: TGTGCCAGCAGCTTCCAGACAGGGGATAACACCGGGGAGCTGTTTTTT
clone size: NA; V gene: TRBV10-3; J gene: TRBJ2-5; D gene: TRBD2; CDR3 protein: CATSEERERETQYF; CDR3 DNA: TGTGCCACCTCCGAGGAGCGGGAGCGGGAGACCCAGTACTTC
clone size: few; V gene: TRBV6-1; J gene: TRBJ2-1; D gene: TRBD2; CDR3 protein: CASSGEAGTYNEQFF; CDR3 DNA: TGTGCCAGCAGTGGGGAAGCGGGAACCTACAATGAGCAGTTCTTC
clone size: once; V gene: TRBV30; J gene: TRBJ2-5; D gene: NA; CDR3 protein: CAWSESGVGETQYF; CDR3 DNA: TGTGCCTGGAGTGAAAGCGGTGTGGGGGAGACCCAGTACTTC